The sequence of this TCR beta chain was determined in a study of blood T cell repertoires in COVID-19. Study overall: Whether acute or convalescent, the COVID-19 samples came from the United States, Italy and Spain. PBMCs, B-cell-depleted T cells, or T cells provided the cDNA or gDNA that made up the material.

As originally analysed: Reference gene primer amplification gave estimated nucleated cell counts. The protocol was immunoSEQ multiplex PCR, while the TCRdb copy is restricted to in-frame clones and leaves out a portion. For V, J and clone size, that table is used; D and trimming come from the DNA. The sample records fewer than 150,000 clones, over 80% being singletons. Germline CDR1 reads MDHEN; CDR2 reads SYDVKM. V was pared by 2 bases and J by 4 bases, with 10 bases of the junction left unmatched. CDR3 length: 16 amino acids. The genes are TRBV28 and TRBJ1-2; 7 bases agree with TRBD1. The sequence was collected from a woman in her 70s with acute or convalescent COVID-19. Source material: peripheral blood. CDR3 DNA: TGTGCCAGCAGTTTACCCGGGACAGCCGCATCCTATGGCTACACCTTC. Translated, it gives CASSLPGTAASYGYTF.